Below are 15 T cell receptor beta chains sequenced from a single sample in a study of blood T cell repertoires in COVID-19. This table comes from immunoSEQ multiplex PCR, and its TCRdb copy is limited to in-frame clones, with some not included. The table shows roughly 200,000 clones, with 70% to 90% occurring only once. Sequences were obtained from peripheral blood. The receptors shown here come from a man aged 55-75 years with acute or convalescent COVID-19.

V usage is TRBV5-1 and J usage is TRBJ2-1; no firm D call. Trimming cost V 0 bases and J 0 bases, with 4 bases left between them. This CDR3 has 14 amino acids. Germline CDR1 is SGHRS and CDR2 is YFSETQ. DNA for the CDR3: TGCGCCAGCAGCTTGGACAGCTCCTACAATGAGCAGTTCTTC. This translates into CASSLDSSYNEQFF.

This chain connects TRBV7-8 to TRBJ2-2; possible D gene TRBD1, 6 bases. This CDR3 has 16 amino acids. V was shortened by 2 bases and J by 4 bases, with 14 bases between the two germline ends. Germline CDR1 and CDR2: SGHVS and FQNEAQ. CDR3 sequence: CASSLRAGVSTGELFF. Written as DNA, the CDR3 is TGTGCCAGCAGCTTACGGGCAGGGGTGAGCACCGGGGAGCTGTTTTTT.

V gene TRBV13 combines with J gene TRBJ2-3, with 8 bases aligning to TRBD2. The CDR3 sequence is 14 residues long. Germline V CDR1 and CDR2: PRHDT, FYEKMQ (reference sequence). Trimming took 3 bases from V and 3 from J; bases not matched to a gene: 2. CDR3 sequence reads: CASSFERGTDTQYF. CDR3 DNA sequence: TGTGCCAGCAGCTTTGAGCGGGGGACAGATACGCAGTATTTT.

The V and J genes are TRBV6-5 and TRBJ1-2; no definite D call. Germline V CDR1 and CDR2: MNHEY, SVGAGI. This CDR3 comprises 14 residues. The V end lost 5 bases, the J end lost 2 bases, and 12 bases lay between the germline ends. CDR3 loop: CASSRRGYNYGYTF. Here the CDR3 DNA reads TGTGCCAGCAGTAGACGGGGATACAACTATGGCTACACCTTC.

This sequence joins TRBV7-2 and TRBJ1-2, with 8 positions matching TRBD1. Germline V lookup: CDR1 SGHTA, CDR2 FQGNSA. This CDR3 is 17 amino acids long. The J segment lost 8 bases and the V segment lost 5 bases, leaving 19 bases of the junction unmatched. CDR3 sequence reads: CASSPRQGRLTRGGYTF. The CDR3 DNA is TGTGCCAGCAGCCCCAGACAGGGGAGGCTAACGAGGGGGGGCTACACCTTC.

The chain employs TRBV19 and TRBJ2-7, with 14 positions matching TRBD2. CDR3 length: 17 amino acids. Trimming removed 6 bases from V and 1 base from J; junction bases left unmatched: 8. Germline assignment: CDR1 LNHDA and CDR2 SQIVND (reference sequence). DNA for the CDR3: TGTGCCAGTAGACGGACTAGCGGGGGGATTGGATCCTACGAGCAGTACTTC. Protein: CASRRTSGGIGSYEQYF.

This clone turned up a few times. This rearrangement joins TRBV13 to TRBJ1-1; a weak D match, TRBD1 (6 bases). Between the trimmed V and J ends, which lost 1 base and 4 bases, there was a span of 10 bases. Germline V gene data show CDR1 as PRHDT and CDR2 as FYEKMQ (reference sequence). The length of the CDR3 is 14 residues. DNA for the CDR3: TGTGCCAGCAGCTTAGAACAGGGAAGCACTGAAGCTTTCTTT. This encodes CASSLEQGSTEAFF.

The V call is TRBV19, the J call TRBJ2-2; D is undetermined. V gave up 7 bases and J gave up 0 bases, with 18 bases separating them. Germline CDR1 is LNHDA and CDR2 is SQIVND (reference sequence). The CDR3 length is 17 residues. This chain's CDR3 is CASTPFVGGPNTGELFF. The CDR3 DNA follows: TGTGCCAGTACCCCCTTCGTCGGCGGTCCGAACACCGGGGAGCTGTTTTTT.

This clone was counted ten times or more. The sample has other DNA sequences that encode this CDR3 too. The chain couples TRBV11-2 to TRBJ1-1; no reliable D call. V was shortened by 4 bases and J by 1 base, with 10 bases between the two germline ends. This CDR3 region has 14 residues. The germline gives CDR1 SGHAT, CDR2 FQNNGV. The CDR3 sequence is CASSSAGTNTEAFF. The CDR3 bases are TGTGCCAGCAGCTCGGCAGGCACGAACACTGAAGCTTTCTTT. The whole variable domain, filled in from reference TRBV11-2 and TRBJ1-1, reads EAGVAQSPRYKIIEKRQSVAFWCNPISGHATLYWYQQILGQGPKLLIQFQNNGVVDDSQLPKDRFSAERLKGVDSTLKIQPAKLEDSAVYLCASSSAGTNTEAFFGQGTRLTVV.

The V call is TRBV27, the J call TRBJ2-5; 7 nucleotides agree with TRBD2. Germline V lookup: CDR1 MNHEY, CDR2 SMNVEV (reference sequence). The CDR3 runs to 14 residues. The trim removed 6 bases at V and 3 bases at J, leaving 7 bases unmatched. The CDR3 nucleotides read TGTGCCAGCAGCCGCCCGGGGGGAAAAGAGACCCAGTACTTC. Protein sequence: CASSRPGGKETQYF.

This clone was picked up one time. The V and J genes are TRBV11-2 and TRBJ2-7; 14 bases map to TRBD2. The ends lost 5 bases at V and 3 bases at J; junction bases unmatched: 12. The germline V gene encodes CDR1 SGHAT and CDR2 FQNNGV. This CDR3 region has 18 residues. The CDR3 DNA reads TGTGCCAGCAGCCAAAGACTAGCGGGGGGGCCGGGGAGCTACGAGCAGTACTTC. It codes for CASSQRLAGGPGSYEQYF.

V and J are TRBV19 and TRBJ2-7; no firm D call. V lost 2 bases and J lost 4, with 12 bases in between. Looked up from germline, CDR1 is LNHDA and CDR2 is SQIVND (reference sequence). The CDR3 runs to 14 residues. The CDR3 loop reads CASSISGAFYEQYF. DNA for the CDR3: TGTGCCAGTAGTATATCGGGTGCTTTTTACGAGCAGTACTTC.

This clone was found a few times. In DNA form, the CDR3 reads TGTGCCAGCAGTTTAGCGACAGGGTCCGAGCAGTACTTC. Translation: CASSLATGSEQYF. The V and J genes are TRBV12-3 or TRBV12-4 and TRBJ2-7, with TRBD1 matching 7 bases. V lost 0 bases to trimming and J lost 6 bases; unmatched junction nucleotides: 2. The CDR3 loop spans 13 amino acids.

The rearrangement joins TRBV7-8 to TRBJ2-7; TRBD1 agrees at 8 bases. The CDR3 extends over 17 amino acids. V trimming: 4 bases; J trimming: 1 base; junction bases outside the gene matches: 12. CDR1 is SGHVS, CDR2 FQNEAQ, per germline. The CDR3 loop reads CASSSNVVGTGSYEQYF. CDR3 nucleotides: TGTGCCAGCAGCTCAAACGTGGTGGGGACAGGATCCTACGAGCAGTACTTC.

V and J are TRBV5-1 and TRBJ1-3; 7 bases match TRBD1. Trimming took 2 bases from V and 0 from J; bases not matched to a gene: 8. The CDR3 extends over 17 amino acids. The germline CDR1 and CDR2 sequences are SGHRS and YFSETQ. For the CDR3, the DNA is TGCGCCAGCAGCTTTGCTAGCCGGGACAGCTCTGGAAACACCATATATTTT. It specifies CASSFASRDSSGNTIYF.